This section outlines one T cell receptor beta chain sequence together with its context. The antigen is undetermined. Each CDR3 protein is one row after TCRdb ran MiXCR on the 5' RACE reads. Seen here are 620,000 or so distinct CDR3 sequences, 17% observed once, and the top ten hold 15% to 20%. The sample comes from a study of T cells after yellow fever vaccination. The V gene's germline CDR1 is SGHTA and CDR2 FQGTGA. The CDR3 runs 16 residues. Trimming shortened V by 5 bases and J by 4 bases, and 20 bases separated the two germline ends. Notes on the study in general: Booster samples showed a return of most primary-vaccination clones (roughly 96% CD4, approximately 90% CD8).

This clonotype was sampled from a young man who received the YFV17D yellow fever vaccine. This specimen was PBMCs, taken around 5 days after the first yellow fever vaccination. V usage is TRBV7-3 and J usage is TRBJ1-1, with D possibly TRBD1 on 5 matching bases. The CDR3 DNA reads TGTGCCAGCAGCCCCCAGGTTGGGGGGTTGGGCACTGAAGCTTTCTTT. This sequence encodes CASSPQVGGLGTEAFF. Supplemented by reference TRBV7-3 and TRBJ1-1, the full variable domain reads GAGVSQTPSNKVTEKGKYVELRCDPISGHTALYWYRQSLGQGPEFLIYFQGTGAADDSGLPNDRFFAVRPEGSVSTLKIQRTERGDSAVYLCASSPQVGGLGTEAFFGQGTRLTVV.